This entry lists 20 T cell receptor beta chains sequenced from one sample in a study of immune evolution from preneoplasia to lung adenocarcinoma (dated by TCRdb to the early 2020s). The library came from the immunoSEQ multiplex PCR assay. TCRdb took this table from immuneACCESS and kept in-frame rearrangements with V and J called. Such tables lack part of the clones; where checked against another copy, unresolved V genes explain under half of the gap, and the rest is unexplained. The sample table holds fewer than 4,500 clones, of which 80% to 90% were seen once. Almost 6% of the sample goes to the ten largest clones. Material: FFPE adjacent normal lung tissue. The receptors shown here come from a person aged 70 to 85 with lung adenocarcinoma.

In its sample, this clone was seen a few times. The chain has TRBV7-9 and TRBJ2-2; D uncertain. Germline loops: CDR1 SEHNR, CDR2 FQNEAQ (reference sequence). The CDR3 spans 15 residues. Trimming cost V 2 bases and J 0 bases, with 7 bases left between them. CDR3 nucleotides: TGTGCCAGCAGCTTATCGGCAGCGAACACCGGGGAGCTGTTTTTT. Protein: CASSLSAANTGELFF.

The chain employs TRBV5-1 and TRBJ2-1; TRBD1 matches at 7 bases. This CDR3 has 16 residues. The germline CDR1 and CDR2 sequences are SGHRS and YFSETQ. J gave up 6 bases and V 2 bases, and 11 bases lay outside the gene matches. The CDR3 nucleotides read TGCGCCAGCAGCTTTTATAGGGACAGCCTCACCAATGAGCAGTTCTTC. Translation: CASSFYRDSLTNEQFF.

The J gene is TRBJ2-3, the V gene TRBV10-3; D might be TRBD1 (6 bases). With 3 bases removed from V and 6 bases from J, the gap between germline ends came to 10 bases. The CDR3 extends over 13 amino acids. Germline V gene lookup returns CDR1 ENHRY and CDR2 SYGVKD. The CDR3 nucleotides read TGTGCCATCAGTGAAAAGGGGGAGGATACGCAGTATTTT. Protein sequence: CAISEKGEDTQYF.

The chain employs TRBV7-9 and TRBJ2-2; D unresolved. CDR1 is SEHNR and CDR2 is FQNEAQ in the germline V gene (reference sequence). V was pared by 3 bases and J by 6 bases, with 8 bases between. This CDR3 is built from 13 residues. CDR3 sequence reads: CASSLWVAGELFF. The CDR3 nucleotides are TGTGCCAGCAGCTTGTGGGTGGCCGGGGAGCTGTTTTTT.

V usage is TRBV10-2 and J usage is TRBJ2-5; D gene ambiguous. The CDR3 is 12 amino acids. The V end was cut by 7 bases, the J end by 2 bases, with 8 bases between. Germline CDR1 is WSHSY and CDR2 is SAAADI. CDR3 loop: CASNKGQETQYF. The CDR3 DNA reads as TGCGCCAGCAACAAGGGTCAAGAGACCCAGTACTTC.

The chain has TRBV18 and TRBJ2-3, with 9 positions matching TRBD1. J lost 0 bases, V lost 4 bases, and 8 bases had no gene match. The length of the CDR3 is 17 residues. In germline, CDR1 is KGHSH, CDR2 LQKENI. Written as DNA, the CDR3 is TGTGCCAGCTCACTAGGAACAGGGGGCCTTAGCACAGATACGCAGTATTTT. This codes for CASSLGTGGLSTDTQYF.

This clone is a singleton in its sample. This chain uses TRBV28 with TRBJ1-5; D is uncertain. Germline CDR1 and CDR2: MDHEN and SYDVKM. Trimming left V 6 bases short and J 3 bases short, with 15 bases between. The CDR3 extends over 15 amino acids. The chain's CDR3 is CASSPPRGNNQPQHF. DNA of the CDR3: TGTGCCAGCAGCCCCCCCCGGGGAAACAATCAGCCCCAGCATTTT.

This clone showed up just once. At one end, the junction sequence differs from germline, possibly due to a read error. The gene calls are TRBV11-2 and TRBJ2-3, with D possibly being TRBD1 (5 bases). The CDR3 spans 14 residues. Germline V lookup: CDR1 SGHAT, CDR2 FQNNGV. The CDR3, as DNA: TGTGCCAGCAGCTTAGATTCAGGGTCCACGAAATTAAGCTTT. This encodes CASSLDSGSTKLSF.

A note on this clone: A read error may produce the germline difference seen at one junction end. CDR3 nucleotides: TGTGCCAGCAGCCCCCTGGACAGGGCGCTCTCTTACTTC. Protein: CASSPLDRALSYF. V is TRBV11-2 and J is TRBJ1-2; TRBD1 aligns across 8 bases. The CDR3 contains 13 residues. CDR1 and CDR2 (germline): SGHAT, FQNNGV.

The rearrangement joins TRBV4-2 to TRBJ2-5; D unclear. Germline V gene data show CDR1 as LGHNA and CDR2 as YNFKEQ. The CDR3 consists of 13 residues. Trimming left V 3 bases short and J 5 bases short, with 10 bases between. The chain's CDR3 is CASSHAPMETQYF. In DNA form, the CDR3 reads TGTGCCAGCAGCCATGCTCCCATGGAGACCCAGTACTTC.

This clone was seen once. This chain uses TRBV4-2 with TRBJ1-1; TRBD1 aligns across 9 bases. Germline CDR1 and CDR2: LGHNA and YNFKEQ. With V trimmed by 4 bases and J by 0 bases, 9 bases remained unmatched. This CDR3 spans 17 amino acids. The CDR3 DNA reads TGTGCCAGCAGCCGGGGACAGGGAGGGACCATGAACACTGAAGCTTTCTTT. Encoded protein: CASSRGQGGTMNTEAFF.

V usage is TRBV4-1 and J usage is TRBJ1-2; the match to TRBD1 covers 7 bases. Germline values: CDR1 MGHRA, CDR2 YSYEKL. Germline trimming cut 0 bases from V and 8 bases from J; bases unmatched to any gene: 9. There are 15 residues in the CDR3. In DNA, the CDR3 is TGCGCCAGCAGCCAAGACCCAACAGGGGTTGGGGGCTACACCTTC. Its translation: CASSQDPTGVGGYTF.

This chain links TRBV27 with TRBJ1-2; no clear D. CDR3 length: 13 residues. Per the germline V gene, CDR1 is MNHEY and CDR2 is SMNVEV (reference sequence). V gave up 5 bases and J gave up 4 bases, with 11 bases separating them. CDR3 DNA sequence: TGTGCCAGCAGTCCCCACCCCCTCTATGGCTACACCTTC. This codes for CASSPHPLYGYTF.

CDR3 region: CASNKRSSEGYTF. The CDR3 region has the DNA TGTGCCAGCAACAAGCGGTCCAGTGAAGGCTACACCTTC. The rearrangement uses TRBV19 and TRBJ1-2; D call uncertain. The length of the CDR3 is 13 residues. V lost 9 bases to trimming and J lost 8 bases, with 19 bases between them. Per the germline V gene, CDR1 is LNHDA and CDR2 is SQIVND (reference sequence).

This sequence joins TRBV2 and TRBJ2-1; D ambiguous. V gave up 10 bases and J gave up 6 bases, with 10 bases separating them. Germline V gene lookup returns CDR1 SNHLY and CDR2 FYNNEI. This CDR3 comprises 11 residues. Here the CDR3 DNA reads TGTGCCATCCCGACGGGCAATGAGCAGTTCTTC. Translated: CAIPTGNEQFF.

This clone was seen a few times. This chain joins TRBV7-2 and TRBJ1-1; D is unclear. The CDR3 is made up of 12 amino acids. Trimming removed 4 bases from V and 7 bases from J, with 10 bases in between. Looked up from germline, CDR1 is SGHTA and CDR2 is FQGNSA. CDR3 bases: TGTGCCAGCAGCTCGATGACCCGTGAAGCTTTCTTT. It codes for CASSSMTREAFF.

The chain is built from TRBV25-1 and TRBJ1-2; possibly TRBD1 for D (5 bases). This CDR3 is built from 12 residues. Germline assignment: CDR1 MGHDK and CDR2 SYGVNS. V shed 4 bases and J shed 3 bases, with 6 bases lying between them. DNA of the CDR3: TGTGCCAGCAGTGGAGGGGACTATGGCTACACCTTC. This encodes CASSGGDYGYTF.

V is TRBV28 and J is TRBJ1-5, with D perhaps TRBD1 (6 bases). V gave up 3 bases and J gave up 7 bases, with 13 bases separating them. Germline V gene data show CDR1 as MDHEN and CDR2 as SYDVKM. CDR3 length equals 14 residues. CDR3 in amino acids: CASSFGTRPQPQHF. The CDR3 nucleotides are TGTGCCAGCAGTTTCGGGACACGGCCGCAGCCCCAGCATTTT.

The V call is TRBV30, the J call TRBJ2-4; 9 nucleotides match TRBD1. The CDR3 contains 15 residues. CDR1 and CDR2 (germline): GTSNPN, SVGIG (reference sequence). The V gene end was trimmed by 2 bases and the J gene end by 9 bases; junction bases not matched to a gene: 11. The CDR3: CAWSSLQGATAIQYF. In DNA form, the CDR3 reads TGTGCCTGGAGTTCCCTACAGGGGGCGACGGCCATTCAGTACTTC.

The chain couples TRBV6-1 to TRBJ2-5; the match to TRBD2 covers 9 bases. V lost 3 bases to trimming and J lost 10 bases; unmatched junction nucleotides: 12. The germline V gene encodes CDR1 MNHNS and CDR2 SASEGT. There are 15 residues in the CDR3. DNA of the CDR3: TGTGCCAGCAGTGAGCTAGCGGGGCCCCAGGAGGGCCAGTACTTC. Translated: CASSELAGPQEGQYF.